Here is one T cell receptor (beta chain) with its context. The antigen is undetermined. These data belong to a study of T cell responses to AZD1222 COVID-19 vaccine. Overall study results and limits: Without day 14 samples, only post-peak T cell repertoires were studied. Baseline serology detected seropositivity in only five or six AZD1222 recipients. Compared with day 0, the breadth and depth of the Spike-specific TCR repertoire rose significantly after two doses of AZD1222. A mostly white British donor set with more females was recruited, and clonal diversity was possibly underestimated.

This CDR3 has 14 amino acids. Germline V gene lookup returns CDR1 SGHDT and CDR2 YYEEEE. Trimming stripped 5 bases from V and 1 base from J, with 12 bases between. Profiling relied on immunoSEQ multiplex PCR, and the TCRdb table lists in-frame clones only, not all of them. The sample consists of around 99,000 clones, about 88% of them appearing once. This sequence originates from an adult in good health. This specimen consisted of peripheral blood, obtained on day 0 of AZD1222 vaccination. The J gene is TRBJ2-5, the V gene TRBV5-6; D tentatively reads TRBD1 or TRBD2 (5 bases each). The CDR3 region is CASRLPGRQETQYF. The CDR3 DNA is TGTGCCAGCAGGCTCCCGGGACGCCAAGAGACCCAGTACTTC.